Listed below are T cell receptor beta chains from one sample, sequenced in a study of shared clonotypes between healthy human individuals. Profiling relied on immunoSEQ multiplex PCR, and the TCRdb table lists in-frame clones only, not all of them. The sample includes around 1.4 million clones, about 98.5% seen only once; the top ten take about 0.4%. The sequenced sample was naive CD4+ T cells sorted from blood. The receptors originated from a man younger than 40 in good health. Both conserved end residues are part of each CDR3. A D gene is named only where the DNA matches it firmly. Where a row states a size, it is once, few, many or the class of an expanded clone; other rows omit it.

>TRBJ2-7|-|TRBV6-5|-
TGTGCCAGCAGCCCCAGTATGGGAACCTACGAGCAGTACTTC
CASSPSMGTYEQYF
>TRBJ1-4|-|TRBV11-2|-
TGTGCCAGCAGCTTAGACCCGGGGCCGAAGGGGGAAAAACTGTTTTTT
CASSLDPGPKGEKLFF
>TRBJ2-7|TRBD2|TRBV7-2|-
TGTGCCAGCACCGCCGGGGGGGCAGGACATACCCTGTTCTACGAGCAGTACTTC
CASTAGGAGHTLFYEQYF
>TRBJ2-3|-|TRBV7-9|-
TGTGCCAGCAGCACAACCCTTGGATCTAGCACAGATACGCAGTATTTT
CASSTTLGSSTDTQYF
>TRBJ2-1|-|TRBV19|-
TGTGCCAGTAGTATAAGCCCAACCCCCAGGAATGAGCAGTTCTTC
CASSISPTPRNEQFF
>TRBJ2-1|TRBD2|TRBV18|-
TGTGCCAGCTCATGGGGGACTAGTGTTCTCAATGAGCAGTTCTTC
CASSWGTSVLNEQFF
>TRBJ2-6|-|TRBV19|-
TGTGCCAGTAGTATTGAACTCTCTGGGGCCAACGTCCTGACTTTC
CASSIELSGANVLTF
>TRBJ2-3|-|TRBV2|-
TGTGCCAGCAGTGAAGAAGCCACAGATACGCAGTATTTT
CASSEEATDTQYF
>TRBJ2-7|-|TRBV15|-
TGTGCCACCAGCCGCACGACTTACGAGCAGTACTTC
CATSRTTYEQYF
>TRBJ2-5|-|TRBV29-1|-
TGCAGCGTCATGGACACATCCAACCAAGAGACCCAGTACTTC
CSVMDTSNQETQYF
>TRBJ1-2|TRBD1|TRBV6-4|-
TGTGCCAGCAGTCCCCGGACAGGGGGGTTCTATGGCTACACCTTC
CASSPRTGGFYGYTF
>TRBJ1-3|TRBD1|TRBV9|-
TGTGCCAGCCAAGGGGGCTCACAGTACTCTGGAAACACCATATATTTT
CASQGGSQYSGNTIYF
>TRBJ2-1|-|TRBV7-9|-
TGTGCCAGCAGCTTCTCCAATGAGCAGTTCTTC
CASSFSNEQFF
>TRBJ2-7|-|TRBV5-1|-
TGCGCCAGCAGCCCCAGACGGACAGGAGTAGCGGGTATCCACGAGCAGTACTTC
CASSPRRTGVAGIHEQYF
>TRBJ2-7|TRBD1|TRBV6-5|-
TGTGCCAGCGGGACAGGAGACTACGAGCAGTACTTC
CASGTGDYEQYF
>TRBJ2-5|-|TRBV7-8|-
TGTGCCAGCAGCTTAGGAGTGGAGACCCAGTACTTC
CASSLGVETQYF
>TRBJ1-3|-|TRBV5-1|-
TGCGCCAGCAGCTTGGGCACGGGGCCCTCTGGAAACACCATATATTTT
CASSLGTGPSGNTIYF
>TRBJ2-1|TRBD2|TRBV5-1|once
TGCGCCAGCAGCCTGACTAGCGGCCCATACAATGAGCAGTTCTTC
CASSLTSGPYNEQFF
>TRBJ2-6|-|TRBV18|-
TGTGCCAGCTCACTACTCGAACAGAAGGGTTACGGGGCCAACGTCCTGACTTTC
CASSLLEQKGYGANVLTF
>TRBJ2-5|TRBD2|TRBV30|-
TGTGCCGGCCAGGGACTAGCGGGGGGGAAGACCCAGTACTTC
CAGQGLAGGKTQYF
>TRBJ2-2|-|TRBV6-5|-
TGTGCCAGCAGACCGGGGTGGAACGGGGAGCTGTTTTTT
CASRPGWNGELFF
>TRBJ2-3|TRBD1|TRBV28|once
TGTGCCAGTTGGCAGGGGGCCCGCACAGATACGCAGTATTTT
CASWQGARTDTQYF
>TRBJ2-2|-|TRBV5-1|-
TGCGCCAGCAGTCGTTCCGGGACCTACGCCGGGGAGCTGTTTTTT
CASSRSGTYAGELFF
>TRBJ1-2|-|TRBV19|-
TGTGCCAGTAGTAGCGGAGGAAACTATGGCTACACCTTC
CASSSGGNYGYTF
>TRBJ1-4|-|TRBV7-8|-
TGTGCCAGCAGCCCCCGTCTGGGTTCAACTAATGAAAAACTGTTTTTT
CASSPRLGSTNEKLFF
>TRBJ2-5|-|TRBV18|-
TGTGCCAGCTCACCTCAGATGGGGACTCAAGAGACCCAGTACTTC
CASSPQMGTQETQYF
>TRBJ2-1|TRBD1|TRBV28|-
TGTGCCAGCAGTTTATCGAGGGGGCGCCTCAACCGTTTCTTC
CASSLSRGRLNRFF
>TRBJ1-2|-|TRBV2|-
TGTGCCAGCAGTGCCAGAGGAACCCCTAACTATGGCTACACCTTC
CASSARGTPNYGYTF
>TRBJ2-7|-|TRBV28|-
TGTGCCAGCGGAAGAAGCGCCACCTACGAGCAGTACTTC
CASGRSATYEQYF
>TRBJ2-2|-|TRBV6-1|-
TGTGCCAGCTATTGGGGGACGGTGAACACCGGGGAGCTGTTTTTT
CASYWGTVNTGELFF
>TRBJ2-1|-|TRBV5-6|-
TGTGCCAGCAGATTGGCCCTATACAATGAGCAGTTCTTC
CASRLALYNEQFF